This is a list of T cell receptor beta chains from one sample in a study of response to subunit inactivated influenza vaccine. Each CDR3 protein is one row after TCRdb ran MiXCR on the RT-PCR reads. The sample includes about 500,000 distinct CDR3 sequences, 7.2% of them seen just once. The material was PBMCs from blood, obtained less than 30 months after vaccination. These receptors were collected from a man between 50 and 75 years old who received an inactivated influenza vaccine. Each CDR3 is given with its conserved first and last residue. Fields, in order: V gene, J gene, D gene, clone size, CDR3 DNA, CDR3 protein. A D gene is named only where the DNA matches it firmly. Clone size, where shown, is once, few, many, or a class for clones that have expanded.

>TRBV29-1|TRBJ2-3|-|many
TGCAGCGTTGAGGGCAGTCAGCCCACAGATACGCAGTATTTT
CSVEGSQPTDTQYF
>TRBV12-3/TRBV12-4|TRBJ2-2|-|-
TGTGCCAGCAGTCCCACAGGACCGTCCGGGGAGCTGTTTTTT
CASSPTGPSGELFF
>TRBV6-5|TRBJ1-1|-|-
TGTGCCAGCAGTTACAATAGGGCGAACACTGAAGCTTTCTTT
CASSYNRANTEAFF
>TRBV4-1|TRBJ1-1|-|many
TGCGCCAGCAGCCAATTTGACAGTGAAGCTTTCTTT
CASSQFDSEAFF
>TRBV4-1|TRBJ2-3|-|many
TGCGCCAGCAGCCAAGGCGTCAGGGGCACAGATACGCAGTATTTT
CASSQGVRGTDTQYF
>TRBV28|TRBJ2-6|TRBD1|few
TGTGCCAGCAGTTTATTGTACACCGGGACAGGGGCTAGCTCTGGGGCCAACGTCCTGACTTTC
CASSLLYTGTGASSGANVLTF
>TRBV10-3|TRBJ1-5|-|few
TGTGCCATCAGTGATACTTTGGGAGGCAATCAGCCCCAGCATTTT
CAISDTLGGNQPQHF
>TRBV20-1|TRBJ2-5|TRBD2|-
TGCAGTGCCATACTAGCGGGAGACTTCCAAGAGACCCAGTACTTC
CSAILAGDFQETQYF
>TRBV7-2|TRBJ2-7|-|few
TGTGCCAGCAGCACAAGCGGCGGTACCTCCTACGAGCAGTACTTC
CASSTSGGTSYEQYF
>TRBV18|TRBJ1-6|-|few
TGTGCCAGCTCACCAGGACGGACTGGTTCACCCCTCCACTTT
CASSPGRTGSPLHF
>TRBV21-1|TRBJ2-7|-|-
TGTGCCAGCAGCAAGAGGGGAAGGTACGAGCAGTACTTC
CASSKRGRYEQYF
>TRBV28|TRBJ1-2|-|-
TGTGCCAGCAGCCCGGGAAGTACCTGGGGCTACACCTTC
CASSPGSTWGYTF
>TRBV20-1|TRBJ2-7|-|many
TGCAGTGCTATACCGGGACTGAAACATTCCTACGAGCAGTACTTC
CSAIPGLKHSYEQYF
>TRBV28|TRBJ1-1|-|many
TGTGCCAGCAGTTTAATAGGGGGGAATGAAGCTTTCTTT
CASSLIGGNEAFF
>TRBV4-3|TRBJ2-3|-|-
TGCGCCAGCAGCCAAGGAGGCCGTGGGGATACGCAGTATTTT
CASSQGGRGDTQYF
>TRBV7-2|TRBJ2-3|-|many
TGTGCCAGCAGCTTAGGGCGTTCGGGGCGGGATACGCAGTATTTT
CASSLGRSGRDTQYF
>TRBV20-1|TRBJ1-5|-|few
TGCAGTGCTAGCGAAAACAGTTACAGTCAGCCCCAGCATTTT
CSASENSYSQPQHF
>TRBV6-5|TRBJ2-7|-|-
TGTGCCAGCAGTTACCTGGGCCACTCCTACGAGCAGTACTTC
CASSYLGHSYEQYF
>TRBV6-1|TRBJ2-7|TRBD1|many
TGTGCCAGCAGGACAGGGAGCGAGCAGTACTTC
CASRTGSEQYF
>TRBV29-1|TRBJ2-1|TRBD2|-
TGCAGCGTTGTGAGGTCTAGCGGGGTCAATGAGCAGTTCTTC
CSVVRSSGVNEQFF
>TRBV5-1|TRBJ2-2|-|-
TGCGCCAGCAGCTTTACCTTAACCGGGACCTTGGGGACCGGGGAGCTGTTTTTT
CASSFTLTGTLGTGELFF
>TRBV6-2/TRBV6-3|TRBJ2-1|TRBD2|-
TGTGCCAGCAGTTGGGGGCGGGAGGGCAATGAGCAGTTCTTC
CASSWGREGNEQFF
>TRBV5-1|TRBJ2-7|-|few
TGCGCCAGCGGGGCGGGTCCTCTAAACGAGCAGTACTTC
CASGAGPLNEQYF
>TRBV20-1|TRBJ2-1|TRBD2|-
TGCAGTGCTAGTGGCCCTCCTAGCGGGAGTTTGTATGAGCAGTTCTTC
CSASGPPSGSLYEQFF
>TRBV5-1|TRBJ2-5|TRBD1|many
TGCGCCACTAGACAGGGGCTCCAAGAGACCCAGTACTTC
CATRQGLQETQYF
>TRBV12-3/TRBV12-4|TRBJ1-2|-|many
TGTGCCAGCAGTTTAGATGAAGACATCGGGGGCTACACCTTC
CASSLDEDIGGYTF
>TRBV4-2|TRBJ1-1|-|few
TGTGCCAGCAGCCGATCAAGACAGAACACTGAAGCTTTCTTT
CASSRSRQNTEAFF
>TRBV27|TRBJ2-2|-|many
TGTGCCAGCACTAACAGGGCCGGGGAGCTGTTTTTT
CASTNRAGELFF
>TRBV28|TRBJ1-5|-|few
TGTGCCAGCAATGAATACCGCTTAAGCAATCAGCCCCAGCATTTT
CASNEYRLSNQPQHF
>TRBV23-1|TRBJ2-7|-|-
TGCGCCAGCAGGGGAATGGCGGGACAGCTCTACGAGCAGTACTTC
CASRGMAGQLYEQYF
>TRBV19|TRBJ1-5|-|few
TGTGCCAGTAGTATCAACAGGAGCCCCAATCAGCCCCAGCATTTT
CASSINRSPNQPQHF
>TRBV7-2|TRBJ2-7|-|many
TGTGCCAGCAGCTACCGGGAGAGGTACGAGCAGTACTTC
CASSYRERYEQYF
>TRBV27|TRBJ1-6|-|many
TGTGCCAGCAGCATGACTGTGACTCGGACACCCCTCCACTTT
CASSMTVTRTPLHF
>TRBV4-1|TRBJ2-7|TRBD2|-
TGCGCCAGCAGCTATAGACTAGCGGGGGGCCCAAGTTCCTACGAGCAGTACTTC
CASSYRLAGGPSSYEQYF
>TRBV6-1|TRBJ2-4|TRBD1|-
TGTGCCAGCAGCCCGGCGACAGGGGGCTTGAACATTCAGTACTTC
CASSPATGGLNIQYF
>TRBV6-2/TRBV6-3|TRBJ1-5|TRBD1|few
TGTGCCAGCAGGACGGGACAGGGTAGCAATCAGCCCCAGCATTTT
CASRTGQGSNQPQHF
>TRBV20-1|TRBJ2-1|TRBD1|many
TGCAGTGCTCCATTGACAGGGCGCTCCTACAATGAGCAGTTCTTC
CSAPLTGRSYNEQFF
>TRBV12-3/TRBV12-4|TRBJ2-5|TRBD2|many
TGTGCCAGCAGTTCCGGGACTAGCGGGGGCTTCGAGACCCAGTACTTC
CASSSGTSGGFETQYF
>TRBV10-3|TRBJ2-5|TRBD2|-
TGTGCCATCAGTGAACGAGCTAGCGGAGAAGAGACCCAGTACTTC
CAISERASGEETQYF
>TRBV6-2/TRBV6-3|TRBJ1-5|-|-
TGTGCCAGCAGTGTCCAGGGTATGGTCAATCAGCCCCAGCATTTT
CASSVQGMVNQPQHF
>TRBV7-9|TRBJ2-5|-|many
TGTGCCAGCAGCATCTGGACAGCAGCACAAGAGACCCAGTACTTC
CASSIWTAAQETQYF
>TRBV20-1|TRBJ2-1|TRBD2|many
TGCAGTGCTAGTTTGCTAGCGGGAGCTTACAATGAGCAGTTCTTC
CSASLLAGAYNEQFF
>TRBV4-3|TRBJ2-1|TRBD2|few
TGCGCCAGCAGCCTGACTAGCGGGAGGGAGAATGAGCAGTTCTTC
CASSLTSGRENEQFF
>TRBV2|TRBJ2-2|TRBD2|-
TGTGCCAGCAGTGTTCTAGCGGGGGCCGGGGAGCTGTTTTTT
CASSVLAGAGELFF
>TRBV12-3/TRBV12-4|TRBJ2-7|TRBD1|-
TGTGCCAGCACCCCACAGGGGGCGAGCTACGAGCAGTACTTC
CASTPQGASYEQYF
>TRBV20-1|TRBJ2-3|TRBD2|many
TGCAGTGCCGGACTAGCGAGCACAGATACGCAGTATTTT
CSAGLASTDTQYF
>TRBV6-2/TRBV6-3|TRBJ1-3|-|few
TGTGCCAGCAGTTACCGAACGCTCGTGTGGAAGGGCACCATATATTTT
CASSYRTLVWKGTIYF
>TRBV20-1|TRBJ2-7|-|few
TGCAGTGCTAGGTCTTCCAGGGGGGCGACCTACGAGCAGTACTTC
CSARSSRGATYEQYF
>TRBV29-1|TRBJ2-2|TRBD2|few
TGCAGCGCGAACTCGGGGGGGCCAAACACCGGGGAGCTGTTTTTT
CSANSGGPNTGELFF
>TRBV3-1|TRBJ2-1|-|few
TGTGCCAGCAGCCAGGGGGCACGGGAGCAGTTCTTC
CASSQGAREQFF
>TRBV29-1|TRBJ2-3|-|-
TGCAGCGTTGAACCAATCAGGGCGAGAGATACGCAGTATTTT
CSVEPIRARDTQYF
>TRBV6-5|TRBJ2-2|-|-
TGTGCCAGCAGTTTTTCCCGCACGAACACCGGGGAGCTGTTTTTT
CASSFSRTNTGELFF
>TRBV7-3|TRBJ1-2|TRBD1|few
TGTGCCAGCAGCTTAACTGGAAACCTTCGACAGGGGGACGGCTACACCTTC
CASSLTGNLRQGDGYTF
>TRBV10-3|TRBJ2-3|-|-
TGTGCCATCGGGCCTAGACATCCAGATACGCAGTATTTT
CAIGPRHPDTQYF
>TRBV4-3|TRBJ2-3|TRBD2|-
TGCGCCAGCAGCCAAGATTCTAGCGGGAGATTGGGAGATACGCAGTATTTT
CASSQDSSGRLGDTQYF
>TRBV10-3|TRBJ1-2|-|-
TGTGCCATCGGAGCGGCTAACTATGGCTACACCTTC
CAIGAANYGYTF
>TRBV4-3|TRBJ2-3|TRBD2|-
TGCGCCAGCAGCCAAGAGTTAGCGGGACACACAGATACGCAGTATTTT
CASSQELAGHTDTQYF
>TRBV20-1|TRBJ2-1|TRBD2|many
TGCAGTGCTAGAGAGTGGACTAGCTTTATCGAGCAGTTCTTC
CSAREWTSFIEQFF
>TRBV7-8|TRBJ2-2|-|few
TGTGCCAGCAGCTCAACACACACCGGGGAGCTGTTTTTT
CASSSTHTGELFF